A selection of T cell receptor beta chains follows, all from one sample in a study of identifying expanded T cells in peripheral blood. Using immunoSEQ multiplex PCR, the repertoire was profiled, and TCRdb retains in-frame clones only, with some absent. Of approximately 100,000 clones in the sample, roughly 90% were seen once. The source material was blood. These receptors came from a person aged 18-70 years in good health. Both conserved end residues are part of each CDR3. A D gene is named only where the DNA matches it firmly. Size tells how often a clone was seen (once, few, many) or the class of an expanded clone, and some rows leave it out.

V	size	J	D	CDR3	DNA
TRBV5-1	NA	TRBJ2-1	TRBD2	CASSFSGGLGSEFF	TGCGCCAGCAGCTTTAGCGGGGGCTTGGGTTCCGAGTTCTTC
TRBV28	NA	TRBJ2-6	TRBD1	CASNWDRGRTGANVLTF	TGTGCCAGCAACTGGGACAGGGGGCGAACTGGGGCCAACGTCCTGACTTTC
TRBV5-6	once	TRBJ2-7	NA	CASSSRPGSSYEQYF	TGTGCCAGCAGCTCCCGCCCGGGAAGCTCCTACGAGCAGTACTTC
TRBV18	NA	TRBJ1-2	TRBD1	CASSPTKTGGGYGYTF	TGTGCCAGCTCACCCACAAAGACAGGGGGAGGCTATGGCTACACCTTC
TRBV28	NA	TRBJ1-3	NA	CASSLMGPSGNTIYF	TGTGCCAGCAGTTTAATGGGGCCCTCTGGAAACACCATATATTTT
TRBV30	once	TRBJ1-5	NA	CACQVSNQPQHF	TGTGCCTGCCAGGTTAGCAATCAGCCCCAGCATTTT
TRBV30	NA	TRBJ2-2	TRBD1	CAWDSGQGTRGELFF	TGTGCCTGGGATTCGGGACAGGGCACCCGGGGGGAGCTGTTTTTT
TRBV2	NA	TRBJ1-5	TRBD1	CASSVGQGARQPQHF	TGTGCCAGCAGTGTCGGACAGGGGGCTCGTCAGCCCCAGCATTTT
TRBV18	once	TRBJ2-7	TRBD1	CASSVDRGQGEQYF	TGTGCCAGCTCAGTGGACAGGGGGCAAGGCGAGCAGTACTTC
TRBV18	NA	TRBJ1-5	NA	CASSPPGTGSNQPQHF	TGTGCCAGCTCACCTCCCGGAACAGGGAGCAATCAGCCCCAGCATTTT
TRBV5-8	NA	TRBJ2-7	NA	CASSRAAEQYF	TGTGCCAGCAGCCGTGCGGCCGAGCAGTACTTC
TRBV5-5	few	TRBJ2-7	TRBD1	CASSEDRGRLFYEQYF	TGTGCCAGCAGCGAGGACAGGGGGCGTCTCTTCTACGAGCAGTACTTC
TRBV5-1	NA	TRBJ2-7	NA	CASSFGVPDEQYF	TGCGCCAGCAGCTTTGGTGTTCCCGACGAGCAGTACTTC
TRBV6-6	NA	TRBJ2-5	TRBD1	CASSRGQEETQYF	TGTGCCAGCAGCCGCGGACAGGAGGAGACCCAGTACTTC
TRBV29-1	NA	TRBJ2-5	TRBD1	CSVERDRGRETQYF	TGCAGCGTTGAAAGGGACAGGGGGAGAGAGACCCAGTACTTC
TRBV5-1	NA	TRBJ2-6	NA	CASSWDLSGANVLTF	TGCGCCAGCAGCTGGGACCTATCTGGGGCCAACGTCCTGACTTTC
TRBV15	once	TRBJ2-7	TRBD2	CATSRDVAGEQYF	TGTGCCACCAGCAGAGATGTAGCGGGCGAGCAGTACTTC
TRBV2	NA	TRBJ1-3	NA	CASSEAIRTTIYF	TGTGCCAGCAGTGAAGCGATTCGAACCACCATATATTTT
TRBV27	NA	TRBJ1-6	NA	CASSFKGSSYNSPLHF	TGTGCCAGCAGTTTTAAGGGGAGCTCCTATAATTCACCCCTCCACTTT
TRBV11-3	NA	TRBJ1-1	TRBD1	CASSVGQATEAFF	TGTGCCAGCAGCGTGGGACAGGCCACTGAAGCTTTCTTT
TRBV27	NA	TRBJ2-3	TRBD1	CASRSTGTDTQYF	TGTGCCAGCAGATCGACAGGGACAGATACGCAGTATTTT
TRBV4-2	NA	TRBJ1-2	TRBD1	CASSHVRGGTGTFNYGYTF	TGTGCCAGCAGCCATGTCAGGGGGGGGACAGGCACATTTAACTATGGCTACACCTTC
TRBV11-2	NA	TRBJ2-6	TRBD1	CASSSDDYRGLANVLTF	TGTGCCAGCAGCTCGGACGATTACAGGGGGCTGGCCAACGTCCTGACTTTC
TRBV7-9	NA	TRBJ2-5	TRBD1	CASTRQGRETQYF	TGTGCCAGCACCCGACAGGGTCGAGAGACCCAGTACTTC
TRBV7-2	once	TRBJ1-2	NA	CASSLEIGGSDGYTF	TGTGCCAGCAGCTTAGAAATTGGGGGATCGGATGGCTACACCTTC
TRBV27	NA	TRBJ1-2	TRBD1	CASSPTGVDYGYTF	TGTGCCAGCAGTCCGACAGGGGTGGACTATGGCTACACCTTC
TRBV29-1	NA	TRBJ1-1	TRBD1	CGGTGGGTEAFF	TGCGGGGGGACAGGGGGAGGGACTGAAGCTTTCTTT
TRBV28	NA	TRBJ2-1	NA	CASTPWGRVRNYNEQFF	TGTGCCAGCACCCCGTGGGGACGGGTACGAAACTACAATGAGCAGTTCTTC
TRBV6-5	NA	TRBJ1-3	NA	CASSTGHWLRDTIYF	TGTGCCAGCAGTACTGGACACTGGCTTCGGGACACCATATATTTT
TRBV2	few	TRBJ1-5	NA	CASRGTQGRFQPQHF	TGTGCCAGCAGGGGGACACAGGGAAGATTTCAGCCCCAGCATTTT
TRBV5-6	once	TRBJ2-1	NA	CASSLDEVREQFF	TGTGCCAGCAGCCTCGACGAGGTCAGGGAGCAGTTCTTC
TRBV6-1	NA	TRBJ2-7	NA	CASSEQHSYEQYF	TGTGCCAGCAGTGAACAGCACTCCTACGAGCAGTACTTC
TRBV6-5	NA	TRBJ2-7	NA	CASTYSRIHEQYF	TGTGCCAGCACTTACTCTCGGATCCACGAGCAGTACTTC
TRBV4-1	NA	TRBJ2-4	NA	CASSPRGPGGRMAKNIQYF	TGCGCCAGCAGCCCTCGGGGGCCAGGGGGACGGATGGCCAAAAACATTCAGTACTTC
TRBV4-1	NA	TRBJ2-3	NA	CASSQYLGDTQYF	TGCGCCAGCAGCCAGTACCTGGGGGATACGCAGTATTTT
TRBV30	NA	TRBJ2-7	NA	CAWRAGKDSTSHYEQYF	TGTGCCTGGAGGGCCGGGAAGGACTCGACGTCACACTACGAGCAGTACTTC
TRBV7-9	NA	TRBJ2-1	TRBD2	CASRLSLAGNNEQFF	TGTGCCAGCAGGCTTAGCCTAGCGGGAAACAATGAGCAGTTCTTC
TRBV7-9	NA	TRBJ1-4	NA	CASRQEGGPNEKLFF	TGTGCCAGCAGACAAGAGGGGGGCCCTAATGAAAAACTGTTTTTT
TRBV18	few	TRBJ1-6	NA	CASSPTPGGTNSPLHF	TGTGCCAGCTCCCCCACCCCGGGAGGTACTAATTCACCCCTCCACTTT